The entry that follows covers one T cell receptor beta chain sequence. Its antigen target is currently unknown. Base qualities were left out, and no much larger clone turns up one base away. The collaborating institutions used their own protocols to collect whole blood in K2EDTA tubes. For TCRbeta analysis, collaborator samples were shipped as frozen whole blood, as isolated PBMCs, or as DNA extracted from either sample type. The germline V gene gives CDR1 as KGHDR and CDR2 as SFDVKD. Deletion took 2 bases off V and 4 bases off J, with a span of 10 bases between the germline ends. The CDR3 has 15 amino acids, counting the end cysteine and phenylalanine. Only the CDR3 region is kept as DNA, spanning 45 bases read in frame from base 1. TCRbeta CDR3 regions were amplified from genomic DNA by means of the immunoSEQ Assay, a bias-controlled multiplex PCR. On the study's bioinformatics: Within the assay, amplification of reference gene primers was used to estimate how many nucleated cells each sample contained. Sequence reads were collapsed and filtered to measure the absolute abundance of every unique TCRbeta CDR3 rearrangement. For each sample, productive Simpson clonality was calculated as the square root of Simpson's diversity index across productive rearrangements. TCRdb obtained this table from immuneACCESS and retained in-frame rearrangements with V and J assigned. These tables miss some clones; where compared with another copy, unresolved V genes account for less than half of the shortfall, and the remainder is unexplained. V and J calls and clone size are those listed in that table; D and trimming were worked out from the DNA. The table for this sample lists 40,000 to 55,000 clones; approximately 89% of them were counted only once. The top ten hold around a quarter of the sample.

This sample was included in a study of blood T cell repertoires in COVID-19 (dated by TCRdb to 2020 to 2021). Background on the whole study: Collaborator samples came from the United States, Italy and Spain and covered acute and convalescent phases of COVID-19. The prospective study material was composed of cDNA or gDNA derived from T cells, B-cell-depleted T cells, or PBMCs. Deeply sampled blood TCRbeta repertoires from subjects exposed to, actively infected with, or recovered from COVID-19 were included in the dataset. The repertoires were released in a freely available public database meant as a resource for research on the immune response to SARS-CoV-2. Samples were obtained from the ongoing ImmuneRACE study (first 160 participants) and from 1,254 subjects provided by 6 global collaborators. The sample metadata nearly always contained a de-identified subject ID, COVID-19 status, age in years and sex. HLA class I and class II types, where available, came from metadata supplied by the sample provider rather than from assay-based typing. The research as a whole found: The quantity of clinical and demographic metadata differed by source and by participant and was supplied without curation.

The sequenced sample consisted of peripheral blood. The TCR comes from a woman of 80 years or more with acute or convalescent COVID-19. This sequence uses TRBV24-1 and TRBJ2-2, with the D gene too uncertain to name. The CDR3 loop reads CATSDSSTSTGELFF. The nucleotides are TGTGCCACCAGTGATTCCAGTACCTCCACCGGGGAGCTGTTTTTT.